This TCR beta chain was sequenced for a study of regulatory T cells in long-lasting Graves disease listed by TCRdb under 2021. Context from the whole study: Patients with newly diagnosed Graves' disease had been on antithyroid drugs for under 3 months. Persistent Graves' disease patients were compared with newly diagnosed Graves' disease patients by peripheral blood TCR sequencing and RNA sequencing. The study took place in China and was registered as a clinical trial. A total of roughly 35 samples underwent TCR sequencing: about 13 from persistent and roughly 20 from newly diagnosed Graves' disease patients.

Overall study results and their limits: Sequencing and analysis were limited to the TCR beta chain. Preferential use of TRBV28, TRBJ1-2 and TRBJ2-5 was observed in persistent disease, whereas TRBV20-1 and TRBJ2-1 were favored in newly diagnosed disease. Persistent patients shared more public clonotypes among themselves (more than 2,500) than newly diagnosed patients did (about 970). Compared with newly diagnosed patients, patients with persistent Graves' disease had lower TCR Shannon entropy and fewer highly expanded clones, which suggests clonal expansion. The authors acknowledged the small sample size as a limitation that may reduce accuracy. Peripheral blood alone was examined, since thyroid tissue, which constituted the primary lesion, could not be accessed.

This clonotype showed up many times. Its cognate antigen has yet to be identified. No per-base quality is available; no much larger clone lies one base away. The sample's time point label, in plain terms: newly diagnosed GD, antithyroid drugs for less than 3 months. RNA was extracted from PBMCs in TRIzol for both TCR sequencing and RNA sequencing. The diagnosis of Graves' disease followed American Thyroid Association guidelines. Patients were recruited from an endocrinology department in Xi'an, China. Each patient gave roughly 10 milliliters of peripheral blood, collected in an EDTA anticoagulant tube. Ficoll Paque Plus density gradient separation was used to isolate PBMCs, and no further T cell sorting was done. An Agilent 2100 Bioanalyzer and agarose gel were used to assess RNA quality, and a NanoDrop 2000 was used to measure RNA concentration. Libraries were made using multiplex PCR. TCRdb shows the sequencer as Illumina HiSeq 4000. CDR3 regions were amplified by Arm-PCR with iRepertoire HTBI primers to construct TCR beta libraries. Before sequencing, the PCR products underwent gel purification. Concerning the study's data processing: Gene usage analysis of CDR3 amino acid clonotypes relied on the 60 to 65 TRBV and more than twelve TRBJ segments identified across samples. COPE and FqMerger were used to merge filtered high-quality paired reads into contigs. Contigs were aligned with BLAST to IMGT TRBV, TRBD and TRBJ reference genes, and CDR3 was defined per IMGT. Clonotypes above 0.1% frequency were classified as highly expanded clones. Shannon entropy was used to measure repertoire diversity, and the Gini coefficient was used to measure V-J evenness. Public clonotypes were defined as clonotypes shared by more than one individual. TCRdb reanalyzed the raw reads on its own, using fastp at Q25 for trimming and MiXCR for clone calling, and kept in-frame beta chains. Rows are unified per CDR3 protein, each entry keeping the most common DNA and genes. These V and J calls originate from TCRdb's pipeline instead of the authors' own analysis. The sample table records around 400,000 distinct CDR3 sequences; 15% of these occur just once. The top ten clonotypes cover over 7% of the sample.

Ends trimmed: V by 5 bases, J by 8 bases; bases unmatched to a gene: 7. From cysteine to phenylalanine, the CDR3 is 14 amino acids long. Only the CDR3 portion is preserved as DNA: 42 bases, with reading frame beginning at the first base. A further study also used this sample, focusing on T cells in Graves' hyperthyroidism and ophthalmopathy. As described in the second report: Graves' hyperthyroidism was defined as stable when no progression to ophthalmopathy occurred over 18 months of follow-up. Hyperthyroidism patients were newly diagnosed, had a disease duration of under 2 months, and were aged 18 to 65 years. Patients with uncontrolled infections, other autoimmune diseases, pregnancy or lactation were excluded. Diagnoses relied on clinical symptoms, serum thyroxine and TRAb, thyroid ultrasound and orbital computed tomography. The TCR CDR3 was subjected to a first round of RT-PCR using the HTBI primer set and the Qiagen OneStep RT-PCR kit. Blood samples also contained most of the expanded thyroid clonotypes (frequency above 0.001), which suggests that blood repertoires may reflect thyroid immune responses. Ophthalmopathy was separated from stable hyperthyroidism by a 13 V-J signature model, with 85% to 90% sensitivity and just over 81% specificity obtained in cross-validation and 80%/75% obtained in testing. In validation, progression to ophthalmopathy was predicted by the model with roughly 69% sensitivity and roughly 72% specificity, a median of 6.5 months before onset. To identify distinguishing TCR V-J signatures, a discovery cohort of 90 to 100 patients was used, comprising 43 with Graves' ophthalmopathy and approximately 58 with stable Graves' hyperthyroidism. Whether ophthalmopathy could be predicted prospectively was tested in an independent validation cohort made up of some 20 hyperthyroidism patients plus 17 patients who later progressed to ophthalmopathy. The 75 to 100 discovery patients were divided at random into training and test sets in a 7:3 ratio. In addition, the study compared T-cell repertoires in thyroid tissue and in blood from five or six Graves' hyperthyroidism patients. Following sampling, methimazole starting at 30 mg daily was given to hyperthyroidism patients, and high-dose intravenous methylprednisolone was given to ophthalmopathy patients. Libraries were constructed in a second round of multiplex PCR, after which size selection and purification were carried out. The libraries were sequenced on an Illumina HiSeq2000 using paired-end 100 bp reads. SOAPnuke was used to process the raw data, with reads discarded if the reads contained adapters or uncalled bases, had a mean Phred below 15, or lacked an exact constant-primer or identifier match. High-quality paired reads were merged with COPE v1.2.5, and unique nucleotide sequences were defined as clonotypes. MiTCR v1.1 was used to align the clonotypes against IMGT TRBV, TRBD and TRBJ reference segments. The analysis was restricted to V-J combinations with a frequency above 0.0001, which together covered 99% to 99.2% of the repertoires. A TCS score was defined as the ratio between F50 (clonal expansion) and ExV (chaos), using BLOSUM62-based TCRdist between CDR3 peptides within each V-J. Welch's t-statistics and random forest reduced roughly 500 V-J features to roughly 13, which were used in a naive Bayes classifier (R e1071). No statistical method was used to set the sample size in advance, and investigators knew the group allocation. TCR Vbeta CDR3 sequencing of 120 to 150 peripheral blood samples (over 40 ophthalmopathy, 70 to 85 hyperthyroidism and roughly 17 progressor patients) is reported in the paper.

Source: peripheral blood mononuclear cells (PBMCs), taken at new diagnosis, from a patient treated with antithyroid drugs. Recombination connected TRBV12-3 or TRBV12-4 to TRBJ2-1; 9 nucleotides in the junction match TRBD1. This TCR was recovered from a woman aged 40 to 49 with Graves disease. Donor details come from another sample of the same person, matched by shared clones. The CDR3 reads CASSNRDRDHEQFF. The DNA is TGTGCCAGCAGTAACCGGGACAGGGATCATGAGCAGTTCTTC.